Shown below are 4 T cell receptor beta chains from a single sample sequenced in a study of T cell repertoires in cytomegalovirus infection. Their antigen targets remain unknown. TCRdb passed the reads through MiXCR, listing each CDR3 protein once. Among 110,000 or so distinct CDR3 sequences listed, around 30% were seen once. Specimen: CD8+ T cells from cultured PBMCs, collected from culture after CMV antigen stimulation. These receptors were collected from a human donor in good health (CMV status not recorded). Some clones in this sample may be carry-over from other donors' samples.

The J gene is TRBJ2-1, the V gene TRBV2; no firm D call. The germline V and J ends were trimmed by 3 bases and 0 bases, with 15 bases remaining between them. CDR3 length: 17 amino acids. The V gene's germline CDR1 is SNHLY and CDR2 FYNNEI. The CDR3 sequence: CASSDLGVGASYNEQFF. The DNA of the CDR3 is TGTGCCAGCAGTGATCTCGGTGTGGGTGCCTCCTACAATGAGCAGTTCTTC.

Here the CDR3 reads CASSSPSGSSYNEQFF. CDR3 sequence (DNA): TGTGCCAGCAGCTCTCCTAGCGGAAGCTCCTACAATGAGCAGTTCTTC. The gene calls are TRBV11-1 and TRBJ2-1; 7 bases agree with TRBD2. V gave up 4 bases and J gave up 0 bases; unmatched junction bases: 6. The CDR3 has 16 residues. Germline CDR1 reads SGHAT; CDR2 reads FQDESV (reference sequence).

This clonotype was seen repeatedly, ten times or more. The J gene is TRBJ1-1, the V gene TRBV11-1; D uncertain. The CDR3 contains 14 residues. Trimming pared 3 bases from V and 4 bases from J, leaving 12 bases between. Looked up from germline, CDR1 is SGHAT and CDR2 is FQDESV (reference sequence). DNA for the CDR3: TGTGCCAGCAGCTTTAAACTTATAGGCACTGAAGCTTTCTTT. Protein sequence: CASSFKLIGTEAFF.

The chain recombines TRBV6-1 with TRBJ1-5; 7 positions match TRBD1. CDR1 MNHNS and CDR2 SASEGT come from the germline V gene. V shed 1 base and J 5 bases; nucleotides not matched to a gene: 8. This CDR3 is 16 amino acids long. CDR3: CASSEGFTGVDQPQHF. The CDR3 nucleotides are TGTGCCAGCAGTGAAGGGTTTACAGGGGTTGATCAGCCCCAGCATTTT.